This T cell receptor (beta chain) derives from a study of vaccination effects on CD4 cells after COVID-19. Clones were read by immunoSEQ multiplex PCR, and TCRdb kept only the in-frame ones, dropping some. The table has tens of thousands of clones, around four fifths seen once. The CDR3 spans 14 residues. The V and J ends lost 6 bases and 1 base, in that order; junction bases with no gene match: 2. Per germline, CDR1 MNHNY and CDR2 SVGAGI (reference sequence). In the ViraFEST assay, antigen-specific CD4+ clonotypes were identified by expansion after peptide-pool stimulation. After around ten days in culture, the CD4+ T cells were isolated. Each participant was administered two doses of either the BNT162b2 or the mRNA-1273 vaccine. Concerning this clone: Its antigen is currently unknown.

The sequence was collected from a human donor who received a COVID-19 vaccine. The V call is TRBV6-6, the J call TRBJ2-3; 9 nucleotides agree with TRBD2. The sample was CD4+ T cells from PBMCs cultured with HCoV-229E spike peptides, taken after COVID-19 vaccination. The CDR3 loop reads CASRRLAGTDTQYF. The CDR3 DNA follows: TGTGCCAGCAGAAGACTAGCGGGCACAGATACGCAGTATTTT.